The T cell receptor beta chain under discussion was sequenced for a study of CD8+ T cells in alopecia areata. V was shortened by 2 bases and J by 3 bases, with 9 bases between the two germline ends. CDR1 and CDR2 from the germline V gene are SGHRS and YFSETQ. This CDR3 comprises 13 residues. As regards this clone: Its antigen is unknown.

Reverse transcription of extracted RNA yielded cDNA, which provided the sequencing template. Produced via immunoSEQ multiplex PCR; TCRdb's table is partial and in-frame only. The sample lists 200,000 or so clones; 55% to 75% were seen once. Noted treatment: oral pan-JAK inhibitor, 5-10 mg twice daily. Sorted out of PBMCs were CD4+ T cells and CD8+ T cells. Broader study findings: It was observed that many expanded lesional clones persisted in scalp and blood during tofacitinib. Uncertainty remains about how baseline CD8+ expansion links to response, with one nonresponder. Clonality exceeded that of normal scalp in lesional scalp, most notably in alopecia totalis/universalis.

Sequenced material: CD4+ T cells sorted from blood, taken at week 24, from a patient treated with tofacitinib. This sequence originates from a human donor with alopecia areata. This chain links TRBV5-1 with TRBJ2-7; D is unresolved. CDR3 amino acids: CASSLKLNYEQYF. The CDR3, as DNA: TGCGCCAGCAGCTTAAAACTGAACTACGAGCAGTACTTC.